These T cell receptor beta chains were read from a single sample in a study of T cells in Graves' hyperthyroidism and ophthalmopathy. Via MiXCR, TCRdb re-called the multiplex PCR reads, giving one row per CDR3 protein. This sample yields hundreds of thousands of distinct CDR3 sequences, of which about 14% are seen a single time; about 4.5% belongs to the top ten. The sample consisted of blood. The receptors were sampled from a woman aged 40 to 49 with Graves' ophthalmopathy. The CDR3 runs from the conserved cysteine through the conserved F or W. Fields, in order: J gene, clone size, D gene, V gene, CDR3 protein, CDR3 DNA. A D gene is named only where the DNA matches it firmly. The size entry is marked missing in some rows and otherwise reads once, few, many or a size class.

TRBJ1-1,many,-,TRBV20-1,CSARWGGSATEAFF,TGCAGTGCCCGATGGGGAGGTTCGGCCACTGAAGCTTTCTTT
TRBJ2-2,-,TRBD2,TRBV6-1,CASPPPGTSGSTGELFF,TGTGCCAGCCCACCCCCCGGGACTAGCGGGAGTACCGGGGAGCTGTTTTTT
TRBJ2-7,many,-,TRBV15,CATSRFGPAESEQYF,TGTGCCACCAGCAGATTCGGCCCTGCGGAATCCGAGCAGTACTTC
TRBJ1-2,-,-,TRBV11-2,CASSLEPGTGDGYTF,TGTGCCAGCAGCTTAGAACCCGGGACGGGGGATGGCTACACCTTC
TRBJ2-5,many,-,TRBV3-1,CASSPRFGGGETQYF,TGTGCCAGCAGCCCTAGGTTTGGCGGCGGGGAGACCCAGTACTTC
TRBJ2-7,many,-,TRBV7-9,CASARRPNEQYF,TGTGCCAGCGCTCGTCGACCCAACGAGCAGTACTTC
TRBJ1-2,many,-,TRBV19,CASRLTSGDYGYTF,TGTGCCAGTAGGTTGACGTCGGGGGACTATGGCTACACCTTC
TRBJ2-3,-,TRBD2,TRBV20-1,CSARGLSGRGGTDTQYF,TGCAGTGCTAGAGGTCTCAGCGGGAGAGGAGGCACAGATACGCAGTATTTT
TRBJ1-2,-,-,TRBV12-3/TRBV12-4,CASSYDSRDYGYTF,TGTGCCAGCAGTTACGACAGCCGGGACTATGGCTACACCTTC
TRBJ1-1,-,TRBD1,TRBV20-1,CSAREGNRGPGMNTEAFF,TGCAGTGCTAGAGAGGGGAACAGGGGGCCCGGGATGAACACTGAAGCTTTCTTT
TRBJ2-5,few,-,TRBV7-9,CASSLRTLQETQYF,TGTGCCAGCAGCTTAAGGACCCTACAAGAGACCCAGTACTTC
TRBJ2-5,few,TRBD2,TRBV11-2,CASSPSGGEPLWAQYF,TGTGCCAGCAGCCCGAGCGGGGGTGAACCTCTTTGGGCCCAGTACTTC
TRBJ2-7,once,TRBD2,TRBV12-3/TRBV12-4,CASSFSGKDEQYF,TGTGCCAGCAGTTTTAGCGGGAAGGACGAGCAGTACTTC
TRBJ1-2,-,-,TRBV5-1,CASSLEAGPPEYGYTF,TGCGCCAGCAGCTTGGAGGCAGGCCCACCCGAATATGGCTACACCTTC
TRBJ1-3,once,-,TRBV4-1,CAGSQLWGGSGNTIYF,TGCGCCGGCAGCCAGCTTTGGGGGGGCTCGGGAAACACCATATATTTT
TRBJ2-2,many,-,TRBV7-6,CASSLGSVGELFF,TGTGCCAGCAGCTTAGGGTCAGTCGGGGAGCTGTTTTTT
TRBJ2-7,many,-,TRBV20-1,CSARETGGLYYEQYF,TGCAGTGCTAGAGAAACGGGGGGCCTATACTACGAGCAGTACTTC
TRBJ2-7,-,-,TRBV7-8,CASSQRIGQWSSYEQYF,TGTGCCAGCAGCCAACGGATAGGACAGTGGAGCTCCTACGAGCAGTACTTC
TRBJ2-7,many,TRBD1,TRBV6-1,CASKKRPGTEAYEQYF,TGTGCCAGCAAAAAAAGGCCCGGGACAGAGGCCTACGAGCAGTACTTC
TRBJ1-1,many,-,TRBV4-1,CASSQDEGWAEAFF,TGCGCCAGCAGCCAAGATGAGGGTTGGGCTGAAGCTTTCTTT
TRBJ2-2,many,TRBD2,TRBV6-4,CASRLRGTSGRTGELFF,TGTGCCAGCAGACTACGGGGGACTAGCGGGAGAACCGGGGAGCTGTTTTTT
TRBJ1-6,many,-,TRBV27,CASSPTRVNSPLHF,TGTGCCAGCAGCCCGACTCGGGTTAATTCACCCCTCCACTTT
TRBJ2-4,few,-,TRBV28,CASSGRRDIQYF,TGTGCCAGCAGTGGACGGAGGGACATTCAGTACTTC
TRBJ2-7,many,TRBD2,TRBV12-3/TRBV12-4,CASSRAGGSYEQYF,TGTGCCAGCAGCCGAGCGGGAGGGTCCTACGAGCAGTACTTC
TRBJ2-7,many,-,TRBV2,CASSEGGGWGATYEQYF,TGTGCCAGCAGTGAAGGGGGCGGGTGGGGCGCCACCTACGAGCAGTACTTC
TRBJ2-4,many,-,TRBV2,CAGSGMGAKNIQYF,TGTGCCGGCTCGGGGATGGGGGCCAAAAACATTCAGTACTTC
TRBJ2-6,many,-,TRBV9,CASSTQGFGANVLTF,TGTGCCAGCAGCACCCAGGGCTTTGGGGCCAACGTCCTGACTTTC
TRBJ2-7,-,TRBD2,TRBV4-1,CASSQEVTSGSLGGPYEQYF,TGCGCCAGCAGCCAAGAAGTGACTAGCGGGAGTCTTGGGGGCCCCTACGAGCAGTACTTC
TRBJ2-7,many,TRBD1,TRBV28,CASSRTGHHEQYF,TGTGCCAGCAGTCGGACAGGGCACCACGAGCAGTACTTC
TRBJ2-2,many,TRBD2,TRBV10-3,CAISESRTSRLTGELFF,TGTGCCATCAGTGAGTCTAGGACTAGCCGACTCACCGGGGAGCTGTTTTTT
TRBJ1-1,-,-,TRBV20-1,CSAHGLGQGEKEAFF,TGCAGTGCTCACGGTCTCGGGCAGGGCGAAAAGGAAGCTTTCTTT
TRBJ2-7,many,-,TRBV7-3,CASSLELGHEQYF,TGTGCCAGCAGCTTGGAACTAGGCCACGAGCAGTACTTC